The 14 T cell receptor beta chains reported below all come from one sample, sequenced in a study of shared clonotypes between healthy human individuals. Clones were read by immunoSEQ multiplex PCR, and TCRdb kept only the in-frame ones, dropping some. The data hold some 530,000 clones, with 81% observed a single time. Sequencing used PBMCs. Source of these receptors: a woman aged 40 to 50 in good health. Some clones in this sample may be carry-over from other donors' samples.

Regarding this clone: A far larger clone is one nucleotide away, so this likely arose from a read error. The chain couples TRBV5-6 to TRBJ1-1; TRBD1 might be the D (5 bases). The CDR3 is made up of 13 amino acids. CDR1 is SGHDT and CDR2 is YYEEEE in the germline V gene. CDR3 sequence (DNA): TGTGCCAGCAGCTTGAAGAGGGGAACTGAAGCTTCCTTT. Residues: CASSLKRGTEASF.

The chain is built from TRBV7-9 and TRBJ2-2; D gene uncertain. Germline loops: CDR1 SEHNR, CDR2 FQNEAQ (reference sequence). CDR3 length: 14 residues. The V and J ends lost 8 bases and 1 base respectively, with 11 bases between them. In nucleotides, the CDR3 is TGTGCCAGCGAGAGACGATTGAACACCGGGGAGCTGTTTTTT. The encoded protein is CASERRLNTGELFF.

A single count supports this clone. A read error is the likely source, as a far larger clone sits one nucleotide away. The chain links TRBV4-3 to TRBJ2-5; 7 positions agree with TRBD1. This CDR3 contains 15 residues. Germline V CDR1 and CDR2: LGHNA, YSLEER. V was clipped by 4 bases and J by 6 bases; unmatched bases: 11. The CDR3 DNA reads TGCGCCAGCAGCCCTCGGGACAGTCGGCAAAAGACCCAGTACTTC. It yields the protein CASSPRDSRQKTQYF.

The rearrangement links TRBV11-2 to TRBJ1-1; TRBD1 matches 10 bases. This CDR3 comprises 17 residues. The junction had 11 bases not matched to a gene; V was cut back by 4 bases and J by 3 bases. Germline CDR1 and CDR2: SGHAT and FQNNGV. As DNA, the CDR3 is TGTGCCAGCAGCTCAACTCGGGACAGGGGATGGTACACTGAAGCTTTCTTT. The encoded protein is CASSSTRDRGWYTEAFF. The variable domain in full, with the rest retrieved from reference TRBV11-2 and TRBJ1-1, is EAGVAQSPRYKIIEKRQSVAFWCNPISGHATLYWYQQILGQGPKLLIQFQNNGVVDDSQLPKDRFSAERLKGVDSTLKIQPAKLEDSAVYLCASSSTRDRGWYTEAFFGQGTRLTVV.

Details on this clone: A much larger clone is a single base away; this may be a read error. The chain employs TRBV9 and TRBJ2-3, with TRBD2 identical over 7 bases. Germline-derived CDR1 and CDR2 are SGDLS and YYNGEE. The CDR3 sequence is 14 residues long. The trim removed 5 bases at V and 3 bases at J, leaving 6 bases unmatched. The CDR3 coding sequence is TGTGCCAGCAGTATAAGCGGGATAACAGATACGCAGTATTTT. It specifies CASSISGITDTQYF.

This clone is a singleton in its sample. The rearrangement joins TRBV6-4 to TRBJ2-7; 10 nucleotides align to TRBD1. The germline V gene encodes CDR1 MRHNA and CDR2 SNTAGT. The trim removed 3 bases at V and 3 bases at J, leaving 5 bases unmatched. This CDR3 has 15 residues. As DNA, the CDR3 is TGTGCCAGCAGTGAAGGGACAGGGGCCGGCTACGAGCAGTACTTC. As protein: CASSEGTGAGYEQYF.

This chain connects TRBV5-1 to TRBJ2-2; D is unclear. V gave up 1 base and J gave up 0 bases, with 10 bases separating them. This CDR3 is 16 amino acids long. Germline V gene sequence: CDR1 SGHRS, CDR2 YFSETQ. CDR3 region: CASSLPGLANTGELFF. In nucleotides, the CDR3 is TGCGCCAGCAGCTTGCCCGGGTTGGCGAACACCGGGGAGCTGTTTTTT.

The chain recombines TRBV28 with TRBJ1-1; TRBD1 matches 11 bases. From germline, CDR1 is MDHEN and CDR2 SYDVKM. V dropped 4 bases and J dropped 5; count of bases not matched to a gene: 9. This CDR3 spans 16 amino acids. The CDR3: CASSSPDRGPLTEAFF. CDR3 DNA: TGTGCCAGCAGTTCACCGGACAGGGGGCCTTTGACTGAAGCTTTCTTT. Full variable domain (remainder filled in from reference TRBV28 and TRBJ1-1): DVKVTQSSRYLVKRTGEKVFLECVQDMDHENMFWYRQDPGLGLRLIYFSYDVKMKEKGDIPEGYSVSREKKERFSLILESASTNQTSMYLCASSSPDRGPLTEAFFGQGTRLTVV.

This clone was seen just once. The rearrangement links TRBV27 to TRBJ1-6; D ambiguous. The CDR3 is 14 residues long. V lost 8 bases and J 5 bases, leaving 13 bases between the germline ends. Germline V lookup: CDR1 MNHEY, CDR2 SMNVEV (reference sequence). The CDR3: CASGENLDNSPLHF. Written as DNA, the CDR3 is TGTGCCAGCGGGGAGAACCTCGATAATTCACCCCTCCACTTT.

The chain's CDR3 is CASSPPGRETQYF. The DNA for the CDR3 is TGTGCCAGCAGTCCCCCGGGGCGGGAGACCCAGTACTTC. V and J are TRBV6-5 and TRBJ2-5, with D perhaps assigned TRBD1 or TRBD2 (5 bases each). V was shortened by 5 bases and J by 5 bases, with 12 bases between the two germline ends. The CDR3 loop spans 13 amino acids. Germline CDR1 MNHEY, CDR2 SVGAGI.

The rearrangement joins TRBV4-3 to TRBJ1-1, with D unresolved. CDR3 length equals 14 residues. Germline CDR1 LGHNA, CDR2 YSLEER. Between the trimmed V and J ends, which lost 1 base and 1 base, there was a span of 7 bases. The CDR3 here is CASSQVPRNTEAFF. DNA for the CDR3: TGCGCCAGCAGCCAAGTACCCAGGAACACTGAAGCTTTCTTT.

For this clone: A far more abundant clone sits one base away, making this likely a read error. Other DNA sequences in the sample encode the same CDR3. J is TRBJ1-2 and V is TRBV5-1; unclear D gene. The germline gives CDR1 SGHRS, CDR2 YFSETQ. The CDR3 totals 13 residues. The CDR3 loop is CASSLTANYGYTF. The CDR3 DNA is TGCGCCAGCAGCTTGACCGCTAACTATGGCTACACATTC.

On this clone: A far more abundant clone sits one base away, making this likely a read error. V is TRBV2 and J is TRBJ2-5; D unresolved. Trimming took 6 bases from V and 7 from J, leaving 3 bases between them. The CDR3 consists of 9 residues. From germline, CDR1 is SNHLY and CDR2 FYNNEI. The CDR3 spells CASRGTQYF. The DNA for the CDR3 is TGTGCCAGCAGGGGGACCCAGTACTTC.

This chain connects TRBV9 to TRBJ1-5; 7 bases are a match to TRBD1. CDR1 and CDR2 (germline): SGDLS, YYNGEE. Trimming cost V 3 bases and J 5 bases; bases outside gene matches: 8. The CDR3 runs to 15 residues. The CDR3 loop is CASSAGPGQYQPQHF. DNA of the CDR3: TGTGCCAGCAGCGCCGGTCCGGGACAGTATCAGCCCCAGCATTTT.